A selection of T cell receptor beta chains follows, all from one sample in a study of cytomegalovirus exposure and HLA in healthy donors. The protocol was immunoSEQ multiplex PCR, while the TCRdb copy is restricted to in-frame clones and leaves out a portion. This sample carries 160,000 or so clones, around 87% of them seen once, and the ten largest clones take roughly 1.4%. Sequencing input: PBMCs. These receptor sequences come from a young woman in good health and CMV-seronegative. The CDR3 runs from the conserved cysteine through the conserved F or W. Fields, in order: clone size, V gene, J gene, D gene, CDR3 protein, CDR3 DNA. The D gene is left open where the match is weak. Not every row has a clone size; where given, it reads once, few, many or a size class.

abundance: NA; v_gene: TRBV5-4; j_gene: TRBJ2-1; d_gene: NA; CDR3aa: CASSLVELVNEQFF; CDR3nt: TGTGCCAGCAGCTTGGTCGAGTTAGTTAATGAGCAGTTCTTC
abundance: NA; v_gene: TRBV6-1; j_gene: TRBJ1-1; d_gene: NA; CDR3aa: CASSEYGESTEAFF; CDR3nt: TGTGCCAGCAGTGAATATGGGGAGAGCACTGAAGCTTTCTTT
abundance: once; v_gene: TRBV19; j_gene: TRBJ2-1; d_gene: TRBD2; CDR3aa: CASSMTPGGGREQFF; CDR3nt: TGTGCCAGTAGTATGACGCCCGGGGGGGGGCGAGAGCAGTTCTTC
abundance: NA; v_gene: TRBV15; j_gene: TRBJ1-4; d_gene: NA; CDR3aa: CATSRVAAGSREKLFF; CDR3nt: TGTGCCACCAGCAGAGTGGCGGCAGGGTCCAGGGAAAAACTGTTTTTT
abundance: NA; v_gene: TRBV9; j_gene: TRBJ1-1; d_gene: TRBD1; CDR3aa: CASEVGRTGIMNTEAFF; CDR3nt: TGTGCCAGCGAGGTTGGCAGGACAGGTATTATGAACACTGAAGCTTTCTTT
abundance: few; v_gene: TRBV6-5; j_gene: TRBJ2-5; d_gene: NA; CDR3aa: CASSYAQGETQYF; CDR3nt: TGTGCCAGCAGTTACGCACAGGGAGAGACCCAGTACTTC
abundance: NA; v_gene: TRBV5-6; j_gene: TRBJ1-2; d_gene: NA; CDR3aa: CASEVQGAGRAYGYTF; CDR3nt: TGTGCCAGCGAGGTTCAAGGGGCAGGTCGGGCTTATGGCTACACCTTC
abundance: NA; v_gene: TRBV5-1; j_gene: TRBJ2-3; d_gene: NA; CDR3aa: CASSARISTDTQYF; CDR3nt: TGCGCCAGCAGTGCGAGAATTAGCACAGATACGCAGTATTTT
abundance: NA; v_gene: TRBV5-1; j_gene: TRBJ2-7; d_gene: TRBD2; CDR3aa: CASSPSGGDPKNF; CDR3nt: TGCGCCAGCAGCCCTAGCGGGGGGGACCCTAAGAACTTC
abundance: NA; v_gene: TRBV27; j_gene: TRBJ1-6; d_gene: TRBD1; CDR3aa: CASTLAGTGGSPLHF; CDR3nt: TGTGCCAGCACTCTAGCCGGGACAGGGGGGTCACCCCTCCACTTT
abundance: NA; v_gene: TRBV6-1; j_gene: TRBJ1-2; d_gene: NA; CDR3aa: CAIRGYTF; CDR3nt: TGTGCCATTCGGGGCTACACCTTC
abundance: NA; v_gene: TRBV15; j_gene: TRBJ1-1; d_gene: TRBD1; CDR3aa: CATSKERQGLTEAFF; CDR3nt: TGTGCCACCAGCAAGGAGCGACAGGGGCTAACTGAAGCTTTCTTT
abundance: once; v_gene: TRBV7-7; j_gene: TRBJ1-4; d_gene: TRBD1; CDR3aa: CASSLGTGKELFF; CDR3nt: TGTGCTAGCAGCTTAGGGACAGGGAAAGAACTGTTTTTT
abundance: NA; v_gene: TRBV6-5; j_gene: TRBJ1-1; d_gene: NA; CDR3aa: CASSYSGRNTEAFF; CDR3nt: TGTGCCAGCAGTTACTCGGGGAGGAACACTGAAGCTTTCTTT
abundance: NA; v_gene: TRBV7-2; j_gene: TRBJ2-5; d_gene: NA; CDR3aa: CASSSVTSFQETQYF; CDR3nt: TGTGCCAGCAGCTCAGTTACAAGTTTCCAAGAGACCCAGTACTTC
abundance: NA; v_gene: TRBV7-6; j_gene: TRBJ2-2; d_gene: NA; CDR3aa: CATRGGGTGELFF; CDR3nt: TGTGCCACCAGAGGGGGGGGCACCGGGGAGCTGTTTTTT
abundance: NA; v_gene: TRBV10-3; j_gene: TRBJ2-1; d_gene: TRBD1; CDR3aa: CAIRQGGSNEQFF; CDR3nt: TGTGCCATAAGACAGGGGGGATCCAATGAGCAGTTCTTC
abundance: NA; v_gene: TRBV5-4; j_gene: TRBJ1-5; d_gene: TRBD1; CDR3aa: CASSLGPGTGAPSNQPQHF; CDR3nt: TGTGCCAGCAGCTTGGGGCCCGGGACAGGGGCACCTAGCAATCAGCCCCAGCATTTT
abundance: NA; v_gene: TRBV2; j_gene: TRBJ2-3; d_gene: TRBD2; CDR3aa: CASIRGGTDTQYF; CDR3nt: TGTGCCAGCATCCGGGGGGGCACAGATACGCAGTATTTT
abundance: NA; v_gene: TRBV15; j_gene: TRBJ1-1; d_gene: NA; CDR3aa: CATSREAGNTEAFF; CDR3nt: TGTGCCACCAGCAGAGAAGCGGGGAACACTGAAGCTTTCTTT
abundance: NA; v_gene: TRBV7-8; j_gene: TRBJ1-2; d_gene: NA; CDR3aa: CASSANTGNYGYTF; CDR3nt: TGTGCCAGCAGCGCAAATACAGGGAACTATGGCTACACCTTC
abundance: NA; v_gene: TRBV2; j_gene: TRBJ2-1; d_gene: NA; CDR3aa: CAILTTGSSYNEQFF; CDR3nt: TGTGCCATTCTGACAACAGGGAGCTCCTACAATGAGCAGTTCTTC
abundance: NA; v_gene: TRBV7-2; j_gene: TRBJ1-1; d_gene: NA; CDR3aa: CASSLLLAGAEAFF; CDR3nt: TGTGCCAGCAGCTTACTGTTAGCGGGAGCTGAAGCTTTCTTT
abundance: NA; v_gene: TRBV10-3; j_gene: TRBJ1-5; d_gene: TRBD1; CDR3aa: CAIRGTGPDQPQHF; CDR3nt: TGTGCCATCAGAGGGACAGGGCCCGATCAGCCCCAGCATTTT
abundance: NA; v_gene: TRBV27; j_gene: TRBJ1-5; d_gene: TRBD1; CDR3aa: CASSSRKDRNSNQPQHF; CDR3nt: TGTGCCAGCAGTTCCCGAAAGGACAGGAATAGCAATCAGCCCCAGCATTTT
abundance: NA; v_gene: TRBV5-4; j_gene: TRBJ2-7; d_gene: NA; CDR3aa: CASSLGLPTHYEQYF; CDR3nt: TGTGCCAGCAGCTTAGGACTACCTACTCACTACGAGCAGTACTTC
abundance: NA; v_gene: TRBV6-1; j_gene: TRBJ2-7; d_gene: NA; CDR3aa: CASSEEGGSIYEQYF; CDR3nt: TGTGCCAGCAGTGAAGAAGGGGGATCGATATACGAGCAGTACTTC
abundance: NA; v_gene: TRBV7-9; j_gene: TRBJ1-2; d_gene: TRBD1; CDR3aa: CASSSNRDRGPNYGYTF; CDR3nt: TGTGCCAGCAGCTCTAATCGGGACAGGGGGCCGAACTATGGCTACACCTTC
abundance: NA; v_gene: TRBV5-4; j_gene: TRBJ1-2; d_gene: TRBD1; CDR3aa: CASSFWDRVSSYTF; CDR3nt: TGTGCCAGCAGCTTTTGGGACAGGGTAAGCAGCTACACCTTC
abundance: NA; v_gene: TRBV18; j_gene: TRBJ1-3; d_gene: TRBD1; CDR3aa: CASSPPGGSVGNTIYF; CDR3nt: TGTGCCAGCTCACCTCCAGGGGGCTCAGTCGGAAACACCATATATTTT
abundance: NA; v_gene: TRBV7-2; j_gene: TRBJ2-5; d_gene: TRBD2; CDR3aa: CASSSLGRGGGLETQYF; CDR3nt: TGTGCCAGCAGCTCCCTCGGGCGGGGGGGCGGATTAGAGACCCAGTACTTC
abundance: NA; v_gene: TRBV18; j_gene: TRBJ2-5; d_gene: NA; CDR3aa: CASSEGAVQETQYF; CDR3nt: TGTGCCAGCTCGGAGGGGGCCGTTCAAGAGACCCAGTACTTC
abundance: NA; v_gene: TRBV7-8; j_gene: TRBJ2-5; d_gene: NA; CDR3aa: CASSFMFSGETQYF; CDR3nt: TGTGCCAGCAGCTTTATGTTTTCGGGGGAGACCCAGTACTTC
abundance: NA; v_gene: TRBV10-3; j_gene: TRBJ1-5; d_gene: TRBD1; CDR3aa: CAISARGQEQPQHF; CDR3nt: TGTGCCATCAGTGCGAGGGGGCAGGAACAGCCCCAGCATTTT
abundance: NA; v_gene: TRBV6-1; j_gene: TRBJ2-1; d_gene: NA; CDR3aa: CASSENNGSADEQFF; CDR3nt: TGTGCCAGCAGTGAGAATAACGGGTCAGCGGATGAGCAGTTCTTC
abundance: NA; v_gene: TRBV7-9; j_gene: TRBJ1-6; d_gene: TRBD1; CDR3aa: CASSRLDRVDSPLHF; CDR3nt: TGTGCCAGCAGCCGCCTGGACAGGGTGGATTCACCCCTCCACTTT
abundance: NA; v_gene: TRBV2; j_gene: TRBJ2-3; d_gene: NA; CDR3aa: CASRDQQGPLTDTQYF; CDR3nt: TGTGCCAGCAGGGACCAACAGGGTCCCCTCACAGATACGCAGTATTTT
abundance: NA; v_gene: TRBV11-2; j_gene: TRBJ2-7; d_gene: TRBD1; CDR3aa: CASSPGTGGKYEQYF; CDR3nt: TGTGCCAGCAGCCCCGGGACAGGGGGAAAATACGAGCAGTACTTC
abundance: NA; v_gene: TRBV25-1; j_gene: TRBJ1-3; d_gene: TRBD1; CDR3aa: CASSEYEQGKSSGNTIYF; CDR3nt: TGTGCCAGCAGTGAATATGAACAGGGGAAAAGCTCTGGAAACACCATATATTTT
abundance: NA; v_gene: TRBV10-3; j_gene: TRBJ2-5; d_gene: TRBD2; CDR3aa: CAISAAGGREETQYF; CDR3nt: TGTGCCATCAGTGCCGCGGGGGGCCGGGAAGAGACCCAGTACTTC
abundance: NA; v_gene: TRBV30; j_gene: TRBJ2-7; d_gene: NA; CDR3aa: CAWSLQGLSYEQYF; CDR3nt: TGTGCCTGGAGTCTACAGGGCCTCTCCTACGAGCAGTACTTC
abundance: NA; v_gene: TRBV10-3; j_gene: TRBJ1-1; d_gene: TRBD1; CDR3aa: CATASGGPNTEAFF; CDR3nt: TGTGCCACCGCATCAGGGGGCCCCAACACTGAAGCTTTCTTT
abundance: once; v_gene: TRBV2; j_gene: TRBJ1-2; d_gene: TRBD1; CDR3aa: CASSETGKYGYTF; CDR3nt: TGTGCCAGCAGTGAGACAGGGAAGTATGGCTACACCTTC
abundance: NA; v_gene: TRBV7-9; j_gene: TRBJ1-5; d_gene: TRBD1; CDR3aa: CASSAQDREEHQPQHF; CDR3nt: TGTGCCAGCAGCGCCCAAGACAGGGAGGAACATCAGCCCCAGCATTTT
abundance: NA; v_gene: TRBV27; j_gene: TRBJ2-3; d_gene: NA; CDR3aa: CASSLAGPTDTQYF; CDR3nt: TGTGCCAGCAGTCTTGCGGGGCCCACAGATACGCAGTATTTT
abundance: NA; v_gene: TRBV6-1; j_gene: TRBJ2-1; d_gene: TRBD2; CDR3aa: CASSVTSGGENEQFF; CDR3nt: TGTGCCAGCAGTGTGACTAGCGGGGGGGAGAATGAGCAGTTCTTC
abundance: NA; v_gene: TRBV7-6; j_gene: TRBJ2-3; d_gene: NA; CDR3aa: CASSQMASATQYF; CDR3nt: TGTGCCAGCAGCCAAATGGCTAGCGCTACGCAGTATTTT
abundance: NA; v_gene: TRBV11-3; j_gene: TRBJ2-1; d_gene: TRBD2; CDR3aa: CASSLEGGGHNEQFF; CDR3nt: TGTGCCAGCAGCTTAGAAGGCGGGGGGCACAATGAGCAGTTCTTC
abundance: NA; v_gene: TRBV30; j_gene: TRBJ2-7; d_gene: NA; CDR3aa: CAWSSNYEQYF; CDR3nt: TGTGCCTGGAGTTCTAACTACGAGCAGTACTTC
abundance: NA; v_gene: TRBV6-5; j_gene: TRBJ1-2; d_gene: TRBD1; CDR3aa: CASTLGAQGNYGYTF; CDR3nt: TGTGCCAGCACCCTCGGGGCACAGGGGAACTATGGCTACACCTTC
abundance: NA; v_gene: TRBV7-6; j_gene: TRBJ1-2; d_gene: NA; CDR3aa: CASSSGDGYTF; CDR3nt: TGTGCCAGCAGCTCAGGGGACGGCTACACCTTC
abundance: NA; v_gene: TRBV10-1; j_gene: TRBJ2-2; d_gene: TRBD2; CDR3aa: CASSASGGHTGELFF; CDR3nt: TGCGCCAGCAGTGCTAGCGGGGGACACACCGGGGAGCTGTTTTTT
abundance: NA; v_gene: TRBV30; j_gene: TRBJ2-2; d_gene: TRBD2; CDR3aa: CAWSRLAGSTGELFF; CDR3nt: TGTGCCTGGAGTCGACTAGCGGGGTCCACCGGGGAGCTGTTTTTT
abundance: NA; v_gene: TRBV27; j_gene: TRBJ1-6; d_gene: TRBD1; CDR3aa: CASSLGQGGSPLHF; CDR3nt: TGTGCCAGCAGTTTGGGGCAGGGGGGATCACCCCTCCACTTT
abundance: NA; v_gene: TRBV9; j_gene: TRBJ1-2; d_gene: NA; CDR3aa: CASSVAVGQGYTF; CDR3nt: TGTGCCAGCAGCGTAGCTGTCGGACAAGGCTACACCTTC
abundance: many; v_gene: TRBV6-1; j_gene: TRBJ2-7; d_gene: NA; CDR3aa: CASSESVTGISYEQYF; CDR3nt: TGTGCCAGCAGTGAATCAGTAACAGGGATCTCCTACGAGCAGTACTTC
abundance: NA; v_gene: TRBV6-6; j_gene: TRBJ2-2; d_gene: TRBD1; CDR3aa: CASSLPGTGSTGELFF; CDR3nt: TGTGCCAGCAGTCTCCCCGGGACAGGGTCCACCGGGGAGCTGTTTTTT